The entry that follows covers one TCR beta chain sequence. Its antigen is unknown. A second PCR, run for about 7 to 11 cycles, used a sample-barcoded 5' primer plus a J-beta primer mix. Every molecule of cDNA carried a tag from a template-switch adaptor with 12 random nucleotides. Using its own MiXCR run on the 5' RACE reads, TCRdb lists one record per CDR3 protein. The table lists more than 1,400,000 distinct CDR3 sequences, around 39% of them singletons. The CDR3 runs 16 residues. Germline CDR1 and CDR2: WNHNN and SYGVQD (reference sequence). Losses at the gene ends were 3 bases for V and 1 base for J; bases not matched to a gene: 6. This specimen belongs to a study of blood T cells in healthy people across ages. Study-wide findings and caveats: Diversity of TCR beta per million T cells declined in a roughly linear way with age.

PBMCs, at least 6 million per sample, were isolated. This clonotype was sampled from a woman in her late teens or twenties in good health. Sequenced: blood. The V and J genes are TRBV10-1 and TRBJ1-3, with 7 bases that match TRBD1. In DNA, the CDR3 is TGCGCCAGCAGTGATGGGACAGATTTGTCTGGAAACACCATATATTTT. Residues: CASSDGTDLSGNTIYF.